The clone carrying this T cell receptor beta chain was picked up many times. Its antigen remains unknown. These data originate in a study of T cells after posttransplantation cyclophosphamide. Regarding the study as a whole: Later blood repertoires were often dominated by clones from the donor CD8+ memory compartment. Recipient CMV seropositivity and CMV reactivation strongly tracked TRB clonality. Tissue-infiltrating T cells from skin or gut overlapped little with blood T cells.

Sequencing used immunoSEQ multiplex PCR; TCRdb keeps in-frame clones, though not all of them. The table records about 24,000 clones without singletons, the ten largest covering 6.6%. This TCR came from a woman aged 60-75 years in good health, CMV-negative, and a related stem cell transplant donor. Sequences were obtained from PBMCs.

CDR3 residues: CASSLSRNEKLFF. The CDR3, as DNA: TGTGCCAGCAGTTTATCCCGTAATGAAAAACTGTTTTTT. V usage is TRBV27 and J usage is TRBJ1-4; D uncertain. The V and J ends lost 0 bases and 4 bases respectively, with 3 bases between them. The CDR3 has 13 residues. The germline V gene encodes CDR1 MNHEY and CDR2 SMNVEV (reference sequence).